This T cell receptor (beta chain) was captured by sequencing in a study of shared T cell receptors in the human thymus. This clone appeared a few times. Germline V gives CDR1 LNHDA, CDR2 SQIVND (reference sequence). Trimming removed 2 bases from V and 8 bases from J; junction bases left unmatched: 10. This CDR3 contains 16 residues. Only in-frame clones appear in the TCRdb table, and some are missing; sequencing was by immunoSEQ multiplex PCR. The sample has some 700,000 clones, 88% seen once. The same sample was also studied in work on human thymus T cells. That paper states: The source of the thymus tissue was resections taken during corrective heart surgery. Reports from related research described highly overlapping thymic repertoires among unrelated individuals.

The TCR originated in a boy in the first two years of life with a congenital heart defect. This chain connects TRBV19 to TRBJ2-1; TRBD2 agrees at 9 bases. Material: thymocytes. In DNA form, the CDR3 reads TGTGCCAGTAGTATAAGGACGGCGGGAGGGCGAGATGAGCAGTTCTTC. It encodes CASSIRTAGGRDEQFF.